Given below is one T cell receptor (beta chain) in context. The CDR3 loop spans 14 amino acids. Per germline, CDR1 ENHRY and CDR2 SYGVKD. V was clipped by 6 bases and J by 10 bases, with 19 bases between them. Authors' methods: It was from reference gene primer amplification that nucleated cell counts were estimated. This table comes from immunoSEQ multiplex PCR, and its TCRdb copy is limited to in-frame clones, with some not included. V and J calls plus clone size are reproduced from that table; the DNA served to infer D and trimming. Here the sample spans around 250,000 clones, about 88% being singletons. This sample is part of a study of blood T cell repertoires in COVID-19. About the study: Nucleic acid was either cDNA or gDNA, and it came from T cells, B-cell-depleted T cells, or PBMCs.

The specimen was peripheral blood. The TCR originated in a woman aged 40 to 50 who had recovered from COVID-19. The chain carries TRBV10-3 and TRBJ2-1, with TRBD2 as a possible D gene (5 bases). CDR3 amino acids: CAIRPDSAGNEQFF. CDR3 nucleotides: TGTGCCATCAGGCCCGACTCCGCGGGTAACGAGCAGTTCTTC.